Shown below are 4 T cell receptor beta chains from a single sample sequenced in a study of blood T cell repertoires in COVID-19. The protocol was immunoSEQ multiplex PCR, while the TCRdb copy is restricted to in-frame clones and leaves out a portion. The sample lists about 120,000 clones, approximately 81% occurring once. The sequencing input was peripheral blood. The source is a man aged 55 to 69 with acute or convalescent COVID-19.

The gene calls are TRBV19 and TRBJ1-1; D is unclear. CDR3 size: 13 residues. Germline V gene sequence: CDR1 LNHDA, CDR2 SQIVND (reference sequence). V gave up 7 bases and J gave up 4 bases, with 13 bases separating them. CDR3 in DNA: TGTGCCAGTACCGGCAGGATGAGCACTGAAGCTTTCTTT. It codes for CASTGRMSTEAFF.

The chain combines TRBV2 with TRBJ2-7; D is uncertain. Germline assignment: CDR1 SNHLY and CDR2 FYNNEI. The CDR3 length is 12 residues. V lost 4 bases, J lost 4 bases, and 8 bases lay in between. The CDR3 nucleotides are TGTGCCAGCAGTGTAGCTAGTTACGAGCAGTACTTC. It is translated as CASSVASYEQYF.

The chain carries TRBV27 and TRBJ2-4, with D perhaps TRBD2 (6 bases). The CDR3 extends over 14 amino acids. Trimming left V 5 bases short and J 1 base short, with 9 bases between. Germline CDR1 reads MNHEY; CDR2 reads SMNVEV (reference sequence). The CDR3 coding sequence is TGTGCCAGCAGTGTTGGGACTGCCAAAAACATTCAGTACTTC. Its protein is CASSVGTAKNIQYF.

A word on this clone: Since the CDR3 does not end with the conserved phenylalanine or tryptophan, this likely comes from a read error. Because the CDR3's place on the DNA is in doubt, the DNA is left out and the CDR3 is given as listed by TCRdb. The rearrangement links TRBV19 to TRBJ1-1. Germline V gene data show CDR1 as LNHDA and CDR2 as SQIVND (reference sequence). The CDR3 has 8 amino acids, counting both end residues. This CDR3 is CVRGAPAP.